The rows below give T cell receptor beta chains drawn from one sample of a study of preoperative IRX-2 immunotherapy in early breast cancer. Profiled with immunoSEQ multiplex PCR; TCRdb holds only in-frame clones, not every one. The table shows 34,000 or so clones, with 90% to 95% occurring only once. Collection of the sample occurred from a patient treated with IRX-2 immunotherapy. The receptors were gathered from a human donor with breast cancer. CDR3s include the opening cysteine and the closing phenylalanine or tryptophan. Each record gives: V gene, clone size, D gene, J gene, CDR3 DNA, CDR3 protein. The D gene is left open where the match is weak. Some rows mark clone size as missing; the rest say once, few, many or name a class of expanded clone.

v_gene: TRBV29-1
abundance: -
d_gene: -
j_gene: TRBJ1-2
CDR3nt: TGCAGCGTCGACTTTGGGGGTTATGGCTACACCTTC
CDR3aa: CSVDFGGYGYTF

v_gene: TRBV19
abundance: -
d_gene: TRBD2
j_gene: TRBJ2-1
CDR3nt: TGTGCCAGTAGTATTAGCGGGAGAACCTACAATGAGCAGTTCTTC
CDR3aa: CASSISGRTYNEQFF

v_gene: TRBV7-3
abundance: -
d_gene: -
j_gene: TRBJ2-3
CDR3nt: TGTGCCAGCAGCTTACCCACGGGCAGCACAGATACGCAGTATTTT
CDR3aa: CASSLPTGSTDTQYF

v_gene: TRBV30
abundance: -
d_gene: TRBD2
j_gene: TRBJ2-2
CDR3nt: TGTGCCGGTATAGCGGGGGCTTACACCGGGGAGCTGTTTTTT
CDR3aa: CAGIAGAYTGELFF

v_gene: TRBV5-1
abundance: -
d_gene: -
j_gene: TRBJ2-5
CDR3nt: TGCGCCAGTAAGCTTGGCATTCAAGAGACCCAGTACTTC
CDR3aa: CASKLGIQETQYF

v_gene: TRBV7-6
abundance: -
d_gene: -
j_gene: TRBJ2-7
CDR3nt: TGTGCCAGCAGCCATCCGATGATCTCCTACGAGCAGTACTTC
CDR3aa: CASSHPMISYEQYF

v_gene: TRBV7-3
abundance: -
d_gene: -
j_gene: TRBJ1-1
CDR3nt: TGTGCCAGCAGCTTAATGAGGACAGCGAAGGGGACTGAAGCTTTCTTT
CDR3aa: CASSLMRTAKGTEAFF

v_gene: TRBV5-1
abundance: -
d_gene: -
j_gene: TRBJ1-6
CDR3nt: TGCGCCAGCAGCTTGTCGAGCTCCTATAATTCACCCCTCCACTTT
CDR3aa: CASSLSSSYNSPLHF

v_gene: TRBV5-1
abundance: once
d_gene: TRBD2
j_gene: TRBJ2-7
CDR3nt: TGCGCCAGCAGCGGGGGGCGGGAGGGCTCCTACGAGCAGTACTTC
CDR3aa: CASSGGREGSYEQYF

v_gene: TRBV10-3
abundance: -
d_gene: -
j_gene: TRBJ2-2
CDR3nt: TGTGCCATCACCCCCACTAGTGGCATTATCACCGGGGAGCTGTTTTTT
CDR3aa: CAITPTSGIITGELFF

v_gene: TRBV5-6
abundance: -
d_gene: -
j_gene: TRBJ1-5
CDR3nt: TGTGCCAGCACTGTCTGGGGAGGCAATCAGCCCCAGCATTTT
CDR3aa: CASTVWGGNQPQHF

v_gene: TRBV7-6
abundance: -
d_gene: TRBD2
j_gene: TRBJ2-7
CDR3nt: TGTGCCAGCAGCTCCTTAGCGGGGTCATACTACGAGCAGTACTTC
CDR3aa: CASSSLAGSYYEQYF

v_gene: TRBV6-1
abundance: -
d_gene: -
j_gene: TRBJ2-4
CDR3nt: TGTGCCAGCAGTGAAAGGCCAGTCGGGTCTATGACCAAAAACATTCAGTACTTC
CDR3aa: CASSERPVGSMTKNIQYF

v_gene: TRBV30
abundance: -
d_gene: TRBD2
j_gene: TRBJ2-3
CDR3nt: TGTGCCTGGAGCAGGGACTATTCTAGCACAGATACGCAGTATTTT
CDR3aa: CAWSRDYSSTDTQYF

v_gene: TRBV2
abundance: few
d_gene: -
j_gene: TRBJ1-3
CDR3nt: TGTGCCAGCAGACAGGACACGGGAAACACCATATATTTT
CDR3aa: CASRQDTGNTIYF

v_gene: TRBV14
abundance: few
d_gene: -
j_gene: TRBJ1-2
CDR3nt: TGTGCCAGCAGCCAAGGTACCTATGGCTACACCTTC
CDR3aa: CASSQGTYGYTF

v_gene: TRBV18
abundance: -
d_gene: -
j_gene: TRBJ2-4
CDR3nt: TGTGCCAGCTCACCACCGGACGCCTATAGTCCCAAAAACATTCAGTACTTC
CDR3aa: CASSPPDAYSPKNIQYF

v_gene: TRBV10-2
abundance: -
d_gene: TRBD2
j_gene: TRBJ2-2
CDR3nt: TGCGCCAGCAGTGAGTCGGTTTTAAGGAGAACGACTAGCGGGGGGTTTGCCGGCGGGGAGCTGTTTTTT
CDR3aa: CASSESVLRRTTSGGFAGGELFF

v_gene: TRBV5-6
abundance: -
d_gene: -
j_gene: TRBJ2-1
CDR3nt: TGTGCCAGCAGCTTGAGGGCTCGGGGGGAGCAGTTCTTC
CDR3aa: CASSLRARGEQFF

v_gene: TRBV18
abundance: -
d_gene: TRBD2
j_gene: TRBJ2-4
CDR3nt: TGTGCCAGCTCAGCGGGGGGGACCCCTCCCAAAAACATTCAGTACTTC
CDR3aa: CASSAGGTPPKNIQYF

v_gene: TRBV12-5
abundance: -
d_gene: -
j_gene: TRBJ1-2
CDR3nt: TGTGCTAGTGGTCGTTTAGACAGGCATGGCTACACCTTC
CDR3aa: CASGRLDRHGYTF

v_gene: TRBV7-8
abundance: -
d_gene: -
j_gene: TRBJ1-1
CDR3nt: TGTGCCAGCAGCTTATACCGCACTGAAGCTTTCTTT
CDR3aa: CASSLYRTEAFF

v_gene: TRBV6-6
abundance: -
d_gene: TRBD1
j_gene: TRBJ1-3
CDR3nt: TGTGCCAGCGGTCAGGGGGGCTCTGGAAACACCATATATTTT
CDR3aa: CASGQGGSGNTIYF

v_gene: TRBV29-1
abundance: -
d_gene: -
j_gene: TRBJ2-1
CDR3nt: TGCAGCGTTGAGGTCGCCAGCTCCTACAATGAGCAGTTCTTC
CDR3aa: CSVEVASSYNEQFF

v_gene: TRBV11-3
abundance: -
d_gene: TRBD1
j_gene: TRBJ2-7
CDR3nt: TGTGCCAGCAGCTTAGGACAGGGGCGTAAGTCCTACGAGCAGTACTTC
CDR3aa: CASSLGQGRKSYEQYF

v_gene: TRBV2
abundance: -
d_gene: -
j_gene: TRBJ1-1
CDR3nt: TGTGCCAGCAGTTCACAGGGTTCCACTGAAGCTTTCTTT
CDR3aa: CASSSQGSTEAFF

v_gene: TRBV6-4
abundance: -
d_gene: TRBD1
j_gene: TRBJ2-1
CDR3nt: TGTGCCAGCAGTGACTGGGACAGGGGGATCAATGAGCAGTTCTTC
CDR3aa: CASSDWDRGINEQFF

v_gene: TRBV28
abundance: -
d_gene: -
j_gene: TRBJ2-1
CDR3nt: TGTGCCAGCAGTTTGCTGGCGGAAGACTACAATGAGCAGTTCTTC
CDR3aa: CASSLLAEDYNEQFF

v_gene: TRBV4-2
abundance: -
d_gene: TRBD1
j_gene: TRBJ1-1
CDR3nt: TGTGCCAGCACCGGACAGGGGTCGATGAACACTGAAGCTTTCTTT
CDR3aa: CASTGQGSMNTEAFF

v_gene: TRBV6-1
abundance: -
d_gene: TRBD1
j_gene: TRBJ2-7
CDR3nt: TGTGCCAGCAGTGAGATCCCCGGGACAGGGGCAGGAAGGCAGTACTTC
CDR3aa: CASSEIPGTGAGRQYF

v_gene: TRBV7-3
abundance: -
d_gene: TRBD1
j_gene: TRBJ2-5
CDR3nt: TGTGCCAGCAGCCGAGGGGGCCCACAAGAGACCCAGTACTTC
CDR3aa: CASSRGGPQETQYF

v_gene: TRBV7-3
abundance: -
d_gene: TRBD1
j_gene: TRBJ2-7
CDR3nt: TGTGCCAGCAGCACCTCCGGGACAGGGGTCGAGCAGTACTTC
CDR3aa: CASSTSGTGVEQYF

v_gene: TRBV6-5
abundance: -
d_gene: -
j_gene: TRBJ1-2
CDR3nt: TGTGCCAGCAGTTACGCCCAGACAGGCGGCTATGGCTACACCTTC
CDR3aa: CASSYAQTGGYGYTF

v_gene: TRBV7-8
abundance: -
d_gene: -
j_gene: TRBJ1-3
CDR3nt: TGTGCCAGCAGCCGCAGGATCAAAGACACAATCTCTGGAAACACCATATATTTT
CDR3aa: CASSRRIKDTISGNTIYF

v_gene: TRBV20-1
abundance: -
d_gene: -
j_gene: TRBJ1-2
CDR3nt: TGCAGTGCTAGAGATGGATATGGCTACACCTTC
CDR3aa: CSARDGYGYTF

v_gene: TRBV7-9
abundance: -
d_gene: -
j_gene: TRBJ2-2
CDR3nt: TGTGCCAGCAGCTTAGACCCATTACAAGGGGAGATGGGGGAGCTGTTTTTT
CDR3aa: CASSLDPLQGEMGELFF

v_gene: TRBV9
abundance: -
d_gene: -
j_gene: TRBJ2-2
CDR3nt: TGTGCCAGCAGCCCACCTGGGACCGGGGAGCTGTTTTTT
CDR3aa: CASSPPGTGELFF

v_gene: TRBV9
abundance: -
d_gene: TRBD2
j_gene: TRBJ2-1
CDR3nt: TGTGCCAGCAGCGCGACTAGCGGGACCAATGAGCAGTTCTTC
CDR3aa: CASSATSGTNEQFF

v_gene: TRBV9
abundance: -
d_gene: TRBD1
j_gene: TRBJ2-7
CDR3nt: TGTGCCAGCAGCGGGGACAGTTCCTACGAGCAGTACTTC
CDR3aa: CASSGDSSYEQYF

v_gene: TRBV5-4
abundance: -
d_gene: TRBD1
j_gene: TRBJ2-4
CDR3nt: TGTGCCAGCAGCTTGCTAGGGACAGGGGCCAAAAACATTCAGTACTTC
CDR3aa: CASSLLGTGAKNIQYF

v_gene: TRBV28
abundance: -
d_gene: TRBD2
j_gene: TRBJ2-1
CDR3nt: TGTGCCAGCAGTACCTCTAGCGGGGGGGGACCTTACAATGAGCAGTTCTTC
CDR3aa: CASSTSSGGGPYNEQFF